These T cell receptor beta chains were read from a single sample in a study of tumor-infiltrating lymphocytes in localized non-small cell lung cancer. Using immunoSEQ multiplex PCR, the repertoire was profiled, and TCRdb retains in-frame clones only, with some absent. The sample consists of over 10,000 clones, less than 75% of them appearing once. Material: uninvolved lung tissue not adjacent to the tumor. The receptors come from a human donor with non-small cell lung cancer. CDR3s include the opening cysteine and the closing phenylalanine or tryptophan. A D gene is named only where the DNA matches it firmly. The size of a clone is reported for some rows only, either as once, few or many, or as a class for expanded clones.

d_call,v_call,j_call,clone_size,cdr3_aa,cdr3_nt
.,TRBV27,TRBJ1-5,.,CASSPDRGQPQHF,TGTGCCAGCAGTCCCGACAGAGGTCAGCCCCAGCATTTT
.,TRBV11-2,TRBJ1-2,.,CASSLEGSETYGYTF,TGTGCCAGCAGCTTAGAGGGCAGTGAGACCTATGGCTACACCTTC
.,TRBV11-2,TRBJ1-1,.,CASNKGGNTEAFF,TGTGCCAGCAACAAAGGGGGGAACACTGAAGCTTTCTTT
TRBD2,TRBV19,TRBJ2-3,.,CASSSPGLAGDTQYF,TGTGCCAGTAGTTCGCCGGGACTAGCGGGGGATACGCAGTATTTT
TRBD2,TRBV5-1,TRBJ2-1,.,CASSPGILADTHNEQFF,TGCGCCAGCAGCCCAGGGATACTAGCGGACACGCACAATGAGCAGTTCTTC
.,TRBV19,TRBJ1-5,.,CASSKGSQPQHF,TGTGCCAGTAGTAAAGGGAGTCAGCCCCAGCATTTT
.,TRBV2,TRBJ2-5,.,CASSGQKETQYF,TGTGCCAGCAGTGGTCAGAAAGAGACCCAGTACTTC
.,TRBV28,TRBJ1-5,.,CASSWLSLNQPQHF,TGTGCCAGCAGTTGGTTGTCATTAAATCAGCCCCAGCATTTT
.,TRBV28,TRBJ1-2,once,CASSFQGSGGYTF,TGTGCCAGCAGCTTTCAAGGGAGCGGTGGCTACACCTTC
TRBD2,TRBV6-4,TRBJ2-5,few,CASKVIGRLRETQYF,TGTGCCAGCAAGGTTATCGGGAGGCTGCGAGAGACCCAGTACTTC
TRBD1,TRBV10-3,TRBJ2-1,.,CAIVRDSSWNEQFF,TGTGCCATTGTTCGGGACAGTTCTTGGAATGAGCAGTTCTTC